Listed here is a single T cell receptor (beta chain). The record originates from a study of blood T cell repertoires in COVID-19. Study information: Nucleic acid was either cDNA or gDNA, and it came from T cells, B-cell-depleted T cells, or PBMCs.

The method was immunoSEQ multiplex PCR; TCRdb's version includes in-frame clones alone and lacks a portion of them. This table holds fewer than 500,000 clones, around 89% found once. The CDR3 contains 14 residues. Trimming cost V 5 bases and J 4 bases, with 14 bases left between them. From germline, CDR1 is LNHDA and CDR2 SQIVND (reference sequence). The sequence derives from a woman in her 30s with acute or convalescent COVID-19. The chain recombines TRBV19 with TRBJ1-1; no definite D call. The sequenced sample consisted of peripheral blood. The CDR3 DNA reads TGTGCCAGTAGTGGACGACTAAGGTTCACTGAAGCTTTCTTT. The encoded protein is CASSGRLRFTEAFF.